This T cell receptor (beta chain) was sequenced for a study of shared clonotypes between healthy human individuals (dated by TCRdb to the early 2020s). Notes on the research overall: Three men and a couple of women, aged 18 to 49 years, made up the cohort. Each donor's leukapheresis produced roughly between roughly 0.85 and 9.5 billion PBMCs. To increase sequencing depth and limit assay-specific biases, different laboratories used diverse techniques to prepare libraries and sequence TCR repertoires. The study deeply sequenced blood TCR repertoires of five healthy adults to estimate repertoire size and the extent of clonotype sharing between individuals.

A few counts support this clone. The antigen it binds to is not known. No base quality information exists; no much larger clone differs at one position. Other DNA variants within this sample encode the same CDR3. Overall study outcomes, separate from this receptor: Pairwise subsampling led to the expectation that sequencing depth would affect the degree of clonotype sharing among donors. Because the study included only a small number of donors, the genetic and exposure-history diversity represented was limited. Sampling was restricted to blood, and TCR repertoires in tissue are likely to differ from TCR repertoires in blood.

TCR CDR3 regions were amplified from genomic DNA by multiplex PCR using the deep immunoSEQ assay. Genomic DNA extracted from each cell subset was distributed evenly over all wells of several immunoSEQ 96-well plates, and each plate served as one replicate. For unsorted PBMC, each replicate PCR was loaded with roughly 270 ng genomic DNA, equivalent to about 30,000 T cell genomes. Ten immunoSEQ deep assay plates were used to sequence unsorted PBMC genomic DNA. Purified libraries were quantified with a Qubit 3.0 fluorometer, sized on a Bioanalyzer 2100, and re-quantified with the KAPA Library Quantification kit. Every immunoSEQ 96-well plate was sequenced on a separate single-read 150-cycle Illumina NextSeq 550 flow cell. The study's processing was this. Because only junctional sequences without quality scores were contained in the immunoSEQ output, filtering matching that applied to full-length reads could not be performed. To assign V/J genes and CDR3, sequences were annotated against IMGT germline references using PyIR, a Python wrapper for IgBLAST v1.9. Reads with weak V/J assignments (E-value above 1e-6), missing CDR3, stop codons, out-of-frame junctions, or ambiguous translated residues were removed. V3J clonotypes were defined as sequences sharing the same inferred V gene, J gene, and CDR3 amino acid sequence. The percentage overlap between two repertoires was calculated by dividing the number of shared unique clonotypes by the size of the smaller repertoire. Repertoire richness was assessed with RTK rarefaction, the Chao1 estimator, and Recon v2.1 estimates of unobserved clonotypes. The immuneACCESS repertoire file appears here via TCRdb, limited to in-frame rearrangements. These files lack a portion of the clones; in checked studies, under half of the deficit traces to unresolved V genes, and the cause of the others is not known. V and J calls and clone size are copied from that table; D and trimming were computed from the DNA. Present in this sample are about 490,000 clones, about 72% of which were seen just once. The biggest ten clones account for approximately 12% of the sample.

The donors were healthy, HIV-negative adults with no recently reported acute infections or vaccinations. Every donor was a Caucasian adult living in Nashville, Tennessee, USA. For unsorted samples, 90 million or so PBMCs were counted and genomic DNA was extracted with the QIAamp DNA Blood Mini kit. After blood collection by leukapheresis, PBMCs were isolated using Ficoll-Histopaque density gradient centrifugation and then cryopreserved in the vapor phase of liquid nitrogen. The sequence derives from a woman aged 40 to 50 in good health. Some clones in this sample may be carry-over from other donors' samples. The sequenced material came from PBMCs.

The CDR3 region has the sequence CASSEQGNTEAFF. At the DNA level, the sequence is TGCGCCAGCAGTGAGCAGGGGAACACTGAAGCTTTCTTT. The chain couples TRBV5-1 to TRBJ1-1; TRBD1 is possibly the D segment (5 matching bases). Between the V and J ends, shortened by 5 bases and 1 base respectively, the junction contains 9 bases. Including cysteine and phenylalanine, the CDR3 has 13 amino acids. Of all the DNA, just the CDR3 is kept, 39 bases in frame from base 1. According to the germline V gene, CDR1 reads SGHRS and CDR2 reads YFSETQ.